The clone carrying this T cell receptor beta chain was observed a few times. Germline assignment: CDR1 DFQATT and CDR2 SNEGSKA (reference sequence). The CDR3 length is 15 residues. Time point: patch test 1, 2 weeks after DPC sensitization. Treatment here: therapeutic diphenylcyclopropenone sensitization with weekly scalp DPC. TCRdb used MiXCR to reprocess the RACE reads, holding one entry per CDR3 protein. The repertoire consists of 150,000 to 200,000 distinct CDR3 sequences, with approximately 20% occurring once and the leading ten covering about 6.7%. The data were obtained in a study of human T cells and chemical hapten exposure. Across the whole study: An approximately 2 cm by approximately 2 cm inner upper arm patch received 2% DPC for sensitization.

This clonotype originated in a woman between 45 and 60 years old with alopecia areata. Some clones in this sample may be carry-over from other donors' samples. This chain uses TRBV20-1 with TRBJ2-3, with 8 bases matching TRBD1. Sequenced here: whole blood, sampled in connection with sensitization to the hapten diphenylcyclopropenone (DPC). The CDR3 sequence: CSAYRTDRAIDTQYF. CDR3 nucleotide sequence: TGCAGCGCCTACAGAACGGACAGGGCGATAGATACGCAGTATTTT.